Listed below are T cell receptor beta chains from one sample, sequenced in a study of T-cell reconstitution after alpha-beta-depleted transplantation in children. Each CDR3 protein gets one entry after TCRdb re-called the PCR reads with MiXCR. The sample has around 94,000 distinct CDR3 sequences, approximately 5.4% seen once; the top ten hold roughly 5.5%. The sequenced sample was PBMCs, mostly from graft donor cells, obtained 60 days after TCRalphabeta/CD19-depleted stem cell transplant. The receptors originated from a female patient aged 2-15 years who had a stem cell transplant for Fanconi anemia, so the T cells may come from the graft donor. CDR3s include the opening cysteine and the closing phenylalanine or tryptophan. A clone size is listed for some rows: how often the clone was seen (once, few, many), or a class if it is expanded.

size	V	J	CDR3
NA	TRBV20-1	TRBJ2-7	CSASPWTSHSYEQYF
many	TRBV4-2	TRBJ2-5	CASSQDTRQETQYF
NA	TRBV3-1	TRBJ2-1	CASRRSTGGQFF
NA	TRBV5-1	TRBJ1-5	CASSWTGLQPQHF
many	TRBV5-6	TRBJ2-3	CASSLRRWVGLRTDTQYF
many	TRBV20-1	TRBJ2-1	CSAYLLAGVRSSYNEQFF
few	TRBV25-1	TRBJ1-6	CASSELGDSYNSPLHF
NA	TRBV6-2/TRBV6-3	TRBJ2-1	CASSTEELAGWDEQFF
medium-sized	TRBV10-3	TRBJ2-3	CAIGSANTDTQYF
NA	TRBV12-3/TRBV12-4	TRBJ2-5	CASRPGRETQYF
few	TRBV6-1	TRBJ2-2	CASSRTRGAFTGELFF
many	TRBV7-3	TRBJ2-3	CASSWAAGSTDTQYF
NA	TRBV5-1	TRBJ2-5	CASSFLAGGPLSETQYF
NA	TRBV9	TRBJ2-3	CASSVAAPSGGVGTQYF
NA	TRBV7-9	TRBJ1-2	CASSRYDRGRSGYTF
few	TRBV28	TRBJ2-7	CASSHSFGTRTDEQYF
many	TRBV10-3	TRBJ2-3	CATTFREVVTDTQYF
few	TRBV12-3/TRBV12-4	TRBJ1-3	CASSLQLGGISGNTIYF
NA	TRBV3-1	TRBJ2-1	CASSLGGGHNEQFF
many	TRBV7-9	TRBJ1-1	CASSPMNTEAFF
medium-sized	TRBV29-1	TRBJ2-3	CSVGGARDTQYF
few	TRBV4-2	TRBJ2-1	CASSAMLTGLVFNEQFF
NA	TRBV5-1	TRBJ2-2	CASSDPGENTGELFF
many	TRBV29-1	TRBJ1-1	CSANGPTMNTEAFF
many	TRBV5-1	TRBJ2-1	CASMRDTNEQFF
many	TRBV20-1	TRBJ2-7	CSARARGYEQYF
many	TRBV11-2	TRBJ2-7	CASSITRLAGGSSYEQYF
many	TRBV21-1	TRBJ1-3	CASSSPGGGNTIYF
many	TRBV6-6	TRBJ1-3	CASQQGNTIYF
NA	TRBV30	TRBJ2-3	CAWSVYLRDTQYF
many	TRBV29-1	TRBJ1-4	CSVRNRGRYEKLFF
many	TRBV9	TRBJ2-7	CASSPGTSGGASYEQYF
many	TRBV20-1	TRBJ2-7	CSARDLSKNSYEQYF
many	TRBV28	TRBJ1-4	CASSLQNGHLFF
few	TRBV6-5	TRBJ1-6	CASSYHGVGPGNAPLHF
few	TRBV7-3	TRBJ2-3	CASSLTTSVDTQYF
many	TRBV5-1	TRBJ2-7	CASSLSGVSYEQYF
many	TRBV18	TRBJ1-1	CASSQGATEAFF
few	TRBV5-1	TRBJ2-7	CASRGLALDYEQYF
many	TRBV7-9	TRBJ2-2	CASSLQGGELFF
few	TRBV6-5	TRBJ1-6	CASSYGAQGHNSPLHF
many	TRBV28	TRBJ2-7	CASSRTSGTYEQYF
many	TRBV11-1	TRBJ2-7	CASSLRVKGSKQYF
many	TRBV29-1	TRBJ2-5	CSVENRLKRAQYF
many	TRBV5-1	TRBJ2-1	CASSLASGQLSSYNEQFF
few	TRBV30	TRBJ2-5	CAWSLRRLASQETQYF
few	TRBV20-1	TRBJ2-4	CSAREGAGINIQYF
many	TRBV7-3	TRBJ2-3	CASSFGTGPFSSTDTQYF
many	TRBV20-1	TRBJ2-5	CSARARDRGRETQYF
NA	TRBV7-9	TRBJ2-1	CASSSRTSENNEQFF
many	TRBV12-3/TRBV12-4	TRBJ1-1	CASSLSGALTEAFF
NA	TRBV20-1	TRBJ2-1	CSARDRRLPEQFF
many	TRBV28	TRBJ2-7	CASSLYNGYSYEQYF
few	TRBV18	TRBJ1-2	CASSHGQAPIDYGYTF
NA	TRBV6-5	TRBJ2-7	CASSYPGSREQYF